The entry below gives a single TCR beta chain sequence along with its context. Antigen unknown. The record originates from a study of cytomegalovirus exposure and HLA in healthy donors. Vbeta (60) and Jbeta (13) primers were used in the PCR. Here immunoSEQ multiplex PCR was the method, and the copy in TCRdb shows in-frame clones only, minus some. The repertoire holds about 180,000 clones, with 80% as singletons. Regarding the study as a whole: The majority of CMV-associated TCR beta chains were reported as apparently HLA-restricted in a later analysis. In a later analysis, TCR beta V- and J-gene trimming showed a link to a missense DCLRE1C variant.

V shed 5 bases and J shed 2 bases, with 16 bases lying between them. CDR1 and CDR2 from the germline V gene are SSHAT and FNYEAQ (reference sequence). The CDR3 contains 16 residues. Sequencing was carried out using PBMCs. The sequence came from a girl under 18 in good health and CMV-seropositive. V is TRBV7-7 and J is TRBJ1-5; D is unclear. CDR3 loop: CASSPGVGPRNQPQHF. CDR3 DNA: TGTGCCAGCAGCCCAGGCGTAGGTCCACGCAATCAGCCCCAGCATTTT.